This T cell receptor beta chain was identified in a study of T cell repertoires in cytomegalovirus infection. One entry per CDR3 protein, called by TCRdb with MiXCR from the reads. The data hold 900,000 to 950,000 distinct CDR3 sequences, with around 32% observed a single time. As regards this clonotype: The target antigen is unknown.

The V and J ends lost 5 bases and 4 bases, in that order; junction bases with no gene match: 8. This CDR3 is 15 amino acids long. In germline, CDR1 is SEHNR, CDR2 FQNEAQ (reference sequence). The source is a human donor in good health (CMV status not recorded). Some clones in this sample may be carry-over from other donors' samples. The sequenced sample was cultured CD8+ T cells from PBMCs, obtained from culture after CMV antigen stimulation. V gene TRBV7-9 combines with J gene TRBJ1-2, with TRBD1 matching 9 bases. This CDR3 is CASSAPGQGVYGYTF. For the CDR3, the DNA is TGTGCCAGCAGCGCCCCGGGACAGGGTGTCTATGGCTACACCTTC.